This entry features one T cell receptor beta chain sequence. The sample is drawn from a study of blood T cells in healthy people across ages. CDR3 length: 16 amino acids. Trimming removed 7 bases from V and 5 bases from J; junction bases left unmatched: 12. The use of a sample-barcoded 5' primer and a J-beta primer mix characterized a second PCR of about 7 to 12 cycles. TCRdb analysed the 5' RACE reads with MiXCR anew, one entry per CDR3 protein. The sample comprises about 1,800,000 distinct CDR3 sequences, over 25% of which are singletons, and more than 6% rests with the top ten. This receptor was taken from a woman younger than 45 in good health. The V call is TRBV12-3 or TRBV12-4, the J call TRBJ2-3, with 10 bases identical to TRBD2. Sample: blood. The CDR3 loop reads CASILLGASGRDTQYF. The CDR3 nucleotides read TGTGCCAGCATCCTTCTGGGGGCTAGCGGGAGAGATACGCAGTATTTT.